Below, 9 T cell receptor beta chains from the same sample are listed, as sequenced in a study of blood T cells in healthy people across ages. Combining a sample-barcoded 5' primer with a J-beta primer mix, a second PCR ran for about 6 to 12 cycles. In TCRdb, the 5' RACE reads were re-called with MiXCR into one record per CDR3 protein. The data hold approximately 1,700,000 distinct CDR3 sequences, with about two fifths observed a single time. The sample taken for sequencing was blood. The receptors here all came from a human donor in good health.

J is TRBJ2-7 and V is TRBV14; 8 bases line up with TRBD1. The J segment lost 0 bases and the V segment lost 0 bases, leaving 22 bases of the junction unmatched. Germline values: CDR1 SGHDN, CDR2 FVKESK. The CDR3 contains 22 residues. The CDR3 region has the DNA TGTGCCAGCAGCCAAGAATCGAATAAAATCGGGTGGATGGGACAGGCCTCCTACGAGCAGTACTTC. This sequence encodes CASSQESNKIGWMGQASYEQYF.

The chain couples TRBV9 to TRBJ2-3; TRBD2 might be the D (5 bases). The V gene's germline CDR1 is SGDLS and CDR2 YYNGEE. This CDR3 is built from 14 residues. V was clipped by 1 base and J by 3 bases, with 9 bases between them. The CDR3 nucleotides read TGTGCCAGCAGCGTAAACAGAGGGACAGATACGCAGTATTTT. Encoded protein: CASSVNRGTDTQYF.

This clonotype was picked up a small number of times. The J gene is TRBJ2-3, the V gene TRBV9; 8 bases fit TRBD2. There are 16 residues in the CDR3. The V segment lost 4 bases and the J segment 3 bases; nucleotides outside the gene matches: 10. The germline V gene has CDR1 SGDLS and CDR2 YYNGEE. The CDR3 coding sequence is TGTGCCAGCAGCCCGGCGAGGACTAGCATAACAGATACGCAGTATTTT. Its translation: CASSPARTSITDTQYF.

J is TRBJ1-4 and V is TRBV3-1; D gene unclear. The CDR3 runs to 13 residues. Germline V gene data show CDR1 as LGHDT and CDR2 as YNNKEL (reference sequence). V gave up 3 bases and J gave up 5 bases, with 7 bases separating them. The CDR3 bases are TGTGCCAGCAGCCATAACTCGAATGAAAAACTGTTTTTT. Translated: CASSHNSNEKLFF.

A few counts support this clonotype. This chain links TRBV20-1 with TRBJ1-1; D is unresolved. V was trimmed by 0 bases and J by 7 bases, leaving 18 bases between them. The germline V gene has CDR1 DFQATT and CDR2 SNEGSKA (reference sequence). CDR3 length equals 15 residues. Here the CDR3 reads CSARDLEDYPVEAFF. The CDR3 nucleotides are TGCAGTGCTAGAGATCTGGAGGACTATCCCGTTGAAGCTTTCTTT.

The chain combines TRBV4-3 with TRBJ1-3; no firm D call. The CDR3 is made up of 15 amino acids. Trimming shortened V by 2 bases and J by 0 bases, and 8 bases separated the two germline ends. Per germline, CDR1 LGHNA and CDR2 YSLEER. CDR3 DNA sequence: TGCGCCAGCAGCCAAATGGGGATCTCTGGAAACACCATATATTTT. Residues: CASSQMGISGNTIYF.

This clonotype came up a few times. The chain joins TRBV9 to TRBJ2-1; TRBD2 aligns across 9 bases. Germline V CDR1 and CDR2: SGDLS, YYNGEE. This CDR3 comprises 15 residues. V dropped 2 bases and J dropped 2; count of bases not matched to a gene: 2. The CDR3 here is CASSVERGAYNEQFF. The CDR3 DNA sequence: TGTGCCAGCAGCGTTGAGCGGGGGGCCTACAATGAGCAGTTCTTC.

The CDR3 coding sequence is TGTGCCAGCAGTTCCGACGGAGGGCCTAATGAAAAACTGTTTTTT. Translating it yields CASSSDGGPNEKLFF. The rearrangement links TRBV6-2 or TRBV6-3 to TRBJ1-4; D gene ambiguous. Looked up from germline, CDR1 is MNHEY and CDR2 is SVGEGT. This CDR3 contains 15 residues. V lost 4 bases and J lost 3, with 12 bases in between.

The chain has TRBV2 and TRBJ1-4; 10 nucleotides match TRBD1. The length of the CDR3 is 17 residues. The trim removed 5 bases at V and 8 bases at J, leaving 14 bases unmatched. CDR1 is SNHLY and CDR2 is FYNNEI in the germline V gene. CDR3 sequence reads: CASSPPLRTGGREKLFF. The CDR3 DNA is TGTGCCAGCAGTCCGCCGCTACGGACAGGGGGAAGGGAAAAACTGTTTTTT.